This T cell receptor beta chain was identified during a study of blood T cell repertoires in COVID-19. Study-level background: Material from acute and convalescent COVID-19 was sourced from the United States, Italy and Spain.

Donors of Cohort 3 who recovered were those that had two negative PCRs, clearance, or symptom resolution. Per the study methods: Scientists estimated how many nucleated cells there were by amplifying reference gene primers. The protocol was immunoSEQ multiplex PCR, while the TCRdb copy is restricted to in-frame clones and leaves out a portion. Clone size and the V and J calls come from that table; the DNA yielded D and trimming. The profile shows 200,000 to 250,000 clones, roughly 84% of them singletons. Trimming took off 2 bases at V and 3 bases at J, with 10 bases between the two ends. This CDR3 contains 14 residues. Germline V lookup: CDR1 MNHEY, CDR2 SVGEGT.

This TCR came from a woman in her thirties or forties who had recovered from COVID-19. The chain links TRBV6-2 or TRBV6-3 to TRBJ1-2; weak D call: TRBD1 (6 bases). The sample comprised PBMCs or T cells enriched from blood (not recorded which). The CDR3 loop reads CASSYRTDYYGYTF. CDR3 in DNA: TGTGCCAGCAGTTACCGGACAGATTACTATGGCTACACCTTC.